The present T cell receptor beta chain was sequenced within a study of OX40 agonist ivuxolimab in advanced cancers. The V gene lost 1 base and the J gene lost 3 bases, with 6 bases spanning the gap. The CDR3 totals 13 residues. The germline CDR1 and CDR2 sequences are SGHVS and FNYEAQ. Peripheral blood came from all dose cohorts at three timepoints. Using immunoSEQ multiplex PCR, the repertoire was profiled, and TCRdb retains in-frame clones only, with some absent. In the table there are about 66,000 clones, about four fifths of which are singletons. Sample: CD4+ or CD8+ T cells sorted from blood, taken in a trial of the OX40 agonist ivuxolimab. The J gene is TRBJ2-5, the V gene TRBV7-6; the D is unclear. The origin of this receptor is an adult with an advanced solid tumor such as melanoma, head and neck, liver or kidney cancer. CDR3 in amino acids: CASSLDLKETQYF. The CDR3 nucleotides read TGTGCCAGCAGCTTAGACCTCAAAGAGACCCAGTACTTC.